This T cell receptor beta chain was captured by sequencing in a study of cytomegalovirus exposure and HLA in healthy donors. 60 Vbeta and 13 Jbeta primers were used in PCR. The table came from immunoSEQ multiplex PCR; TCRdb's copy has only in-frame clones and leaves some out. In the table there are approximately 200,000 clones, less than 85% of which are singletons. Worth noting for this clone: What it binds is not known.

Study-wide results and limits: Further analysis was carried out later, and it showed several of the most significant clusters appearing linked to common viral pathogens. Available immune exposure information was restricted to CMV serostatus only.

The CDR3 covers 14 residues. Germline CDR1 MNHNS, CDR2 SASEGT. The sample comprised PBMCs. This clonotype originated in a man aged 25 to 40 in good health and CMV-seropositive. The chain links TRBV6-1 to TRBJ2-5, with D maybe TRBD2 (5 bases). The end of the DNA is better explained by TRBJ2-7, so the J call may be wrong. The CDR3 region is CASRLDWGAYEQYF. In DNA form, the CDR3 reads TGTGCCAGCAGGCTGGACTGGGGAGCCTACGAGCAGTACTTC.